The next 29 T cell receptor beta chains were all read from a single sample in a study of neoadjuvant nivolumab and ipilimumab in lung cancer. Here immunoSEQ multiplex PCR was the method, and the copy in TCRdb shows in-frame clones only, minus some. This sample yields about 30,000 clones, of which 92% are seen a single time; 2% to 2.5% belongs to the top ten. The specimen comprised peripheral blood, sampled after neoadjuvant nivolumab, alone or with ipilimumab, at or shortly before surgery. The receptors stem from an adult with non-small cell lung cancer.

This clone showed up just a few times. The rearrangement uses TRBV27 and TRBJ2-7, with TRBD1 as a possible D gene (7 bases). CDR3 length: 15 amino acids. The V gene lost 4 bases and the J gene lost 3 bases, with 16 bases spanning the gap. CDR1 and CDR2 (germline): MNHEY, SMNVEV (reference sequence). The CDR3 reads CASSSQRQGGYEQYF. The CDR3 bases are TGTGCCAGCAGTTCCCAACGACAGGGAGGCTACGAGCAGTACTTC.

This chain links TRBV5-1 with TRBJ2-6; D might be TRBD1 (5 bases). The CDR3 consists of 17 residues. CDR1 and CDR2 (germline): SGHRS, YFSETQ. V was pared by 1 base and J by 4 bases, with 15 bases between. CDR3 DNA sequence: TGCGCCAGCAGCTTGAATTCCTTAGGGGAAGGGGCCAACGTCCTGACTTTC. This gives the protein CASSLNSLGEGANVLTF.

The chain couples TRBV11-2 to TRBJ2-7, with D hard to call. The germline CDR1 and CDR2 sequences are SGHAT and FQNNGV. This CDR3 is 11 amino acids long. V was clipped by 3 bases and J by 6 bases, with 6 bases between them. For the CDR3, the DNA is TGTGCCAGCAGCTTTAAGGGCGAGCAGTACTTC. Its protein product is CASSFKGEQYF.

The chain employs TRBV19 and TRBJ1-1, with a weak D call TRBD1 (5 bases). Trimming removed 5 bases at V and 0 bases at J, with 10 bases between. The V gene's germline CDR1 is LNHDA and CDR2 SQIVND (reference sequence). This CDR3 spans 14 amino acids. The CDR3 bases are TGTGCCAGTAGTTCCGGGACTATGAACACTGAAGCTTTCTTT. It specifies CASSSGTMNTEAFF.

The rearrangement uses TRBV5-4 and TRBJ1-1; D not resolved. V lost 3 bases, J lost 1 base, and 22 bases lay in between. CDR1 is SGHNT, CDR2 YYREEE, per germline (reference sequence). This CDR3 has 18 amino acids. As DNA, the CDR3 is TGTGCCAGCAGCTCTTTCGCGACCAAAAGGATCCCGAACACTGAAGCTTTCTTT. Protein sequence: CASSSFATKRIPNTEAFF.

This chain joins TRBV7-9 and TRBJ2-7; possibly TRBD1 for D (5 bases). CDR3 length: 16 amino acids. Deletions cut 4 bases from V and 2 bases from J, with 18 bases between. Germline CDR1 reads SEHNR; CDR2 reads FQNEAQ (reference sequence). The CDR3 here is CASSSPTEASPYEQYF. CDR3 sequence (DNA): TGTGCCAGCAGCTCTCCGACAGAAGCCTCGCCCTACGAGCAGTACTTC.

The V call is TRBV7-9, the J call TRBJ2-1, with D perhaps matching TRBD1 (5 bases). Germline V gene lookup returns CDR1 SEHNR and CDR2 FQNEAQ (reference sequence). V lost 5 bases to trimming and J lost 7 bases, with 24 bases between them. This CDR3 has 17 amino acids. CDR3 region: CASSPKVSGFSANEQFF. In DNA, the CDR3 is TGTGCCAGCAGCCCTAAGGTTTCAGGGTTCAGCGCGAATGAGCAGTTCTTC. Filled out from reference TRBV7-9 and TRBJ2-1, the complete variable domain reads DTGVSQNPRHKITKRGQNVTFRCDPISEHNRLYWYRQTLGQGPEFLTYFQNEAQLEKSRLLSDRFSAERPKGSFSTLEIQRTEQGDSAMYLCASSPKVSGFSANEQFFGPGTRLTVL.

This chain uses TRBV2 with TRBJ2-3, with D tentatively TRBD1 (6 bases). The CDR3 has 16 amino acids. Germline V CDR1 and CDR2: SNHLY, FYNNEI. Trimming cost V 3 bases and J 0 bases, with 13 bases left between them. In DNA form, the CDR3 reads TGTGCCAGCAGTGAGGGACACCTCCTTAGCACAGATACGCAGTATTTT. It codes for CASSEGHLLSTDTQYF.

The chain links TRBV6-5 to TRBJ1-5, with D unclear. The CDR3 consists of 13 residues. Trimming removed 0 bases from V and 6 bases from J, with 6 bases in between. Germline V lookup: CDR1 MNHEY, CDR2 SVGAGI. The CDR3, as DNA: TGTGCCAGCAGTTACTCCCCCGGTCAGCCCCAGCATTTT. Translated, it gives CASSYSPGQPQHF.

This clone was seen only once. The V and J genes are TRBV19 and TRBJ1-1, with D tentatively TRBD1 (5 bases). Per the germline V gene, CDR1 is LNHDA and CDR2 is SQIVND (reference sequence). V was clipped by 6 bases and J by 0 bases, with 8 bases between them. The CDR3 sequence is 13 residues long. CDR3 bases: TGTGCCAGTAGAGGACACCTGAACACTGAAGCTTTCTTT. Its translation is CASRGHLNTEAFF.

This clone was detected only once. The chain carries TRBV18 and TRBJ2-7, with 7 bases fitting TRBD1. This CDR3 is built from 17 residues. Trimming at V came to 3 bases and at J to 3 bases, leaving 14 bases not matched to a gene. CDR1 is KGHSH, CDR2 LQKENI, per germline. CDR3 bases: TGTGCCAGCTCACCCCCGGGACAGCGCTCTCTGCTCTACGAGCAGTACTTC. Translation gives CASSPPGQRSLLYEQYF.

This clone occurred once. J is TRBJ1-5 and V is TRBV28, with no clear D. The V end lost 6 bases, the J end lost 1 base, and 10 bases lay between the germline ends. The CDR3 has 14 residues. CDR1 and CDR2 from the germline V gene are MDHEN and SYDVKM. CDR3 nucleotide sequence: TGTGCCAGCAGCCGTTTATCAAGCAATCAGCCCCAGCATTTT. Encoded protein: CASSRLSSNQPQHF.

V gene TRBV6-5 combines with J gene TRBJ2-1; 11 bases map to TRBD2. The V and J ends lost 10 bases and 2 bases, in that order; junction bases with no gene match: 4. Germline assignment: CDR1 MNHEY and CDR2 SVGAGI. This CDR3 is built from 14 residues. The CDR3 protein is CATKTSGTYNEQFF. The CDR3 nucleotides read TGTGCCACAAAGACTAGCGGGACCTACAATGAGCAGTTCTTC.

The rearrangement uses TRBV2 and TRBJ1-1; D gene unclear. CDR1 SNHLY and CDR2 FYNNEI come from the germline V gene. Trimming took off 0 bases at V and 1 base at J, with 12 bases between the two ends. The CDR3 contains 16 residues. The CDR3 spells CASSEAGTVGNTEAFF. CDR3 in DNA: TGTGCCAGCAGTGAAGCGGGAACGGTTGGGAACACTGAAGCTTTCTTT.

Here the CDR3 DNA reads TGTGCCAGCAGTTACTCGGAGGGATCCTACGAGCAGTACTTC. Its translation: CASSYSEGSYEQYF. V and J are TRBV6-5 and TRBJ2-7; a possible D gene is TRBD2 (6 bases). The V end was cut by 0 bases, the J end by 1 base, with 7 bases between. The CDR3 spans 14 residues. Germline CDR1 reads MNHEY; CDR2 reads SVGAGI.

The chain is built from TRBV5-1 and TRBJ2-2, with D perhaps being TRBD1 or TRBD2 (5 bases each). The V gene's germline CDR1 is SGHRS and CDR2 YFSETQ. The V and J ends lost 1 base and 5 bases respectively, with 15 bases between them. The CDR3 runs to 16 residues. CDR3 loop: CASSLKRDGLTGELFF. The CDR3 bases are TGCGCCAGCAGCTTGAAAAGGGACGGATTAACCGGGGAGCTGTTTTTT.

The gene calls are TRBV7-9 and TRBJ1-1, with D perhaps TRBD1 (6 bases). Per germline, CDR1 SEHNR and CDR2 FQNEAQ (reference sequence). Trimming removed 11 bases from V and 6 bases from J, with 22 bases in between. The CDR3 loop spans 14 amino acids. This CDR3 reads CASSTRGGTSEAFF. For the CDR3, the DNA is TGTGCCTCATCAACTAGGGGGGGGACGTCTGAAGCTTTCTTT.

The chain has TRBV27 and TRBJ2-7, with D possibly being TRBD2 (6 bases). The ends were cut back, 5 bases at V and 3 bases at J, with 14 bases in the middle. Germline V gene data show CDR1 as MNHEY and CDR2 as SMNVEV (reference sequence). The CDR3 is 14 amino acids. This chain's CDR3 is CASSILSGYYEQYF. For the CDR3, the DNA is TGTGCCAGCAGTATCCTCAGCGGGTACTACGAGCAGTACTTC.

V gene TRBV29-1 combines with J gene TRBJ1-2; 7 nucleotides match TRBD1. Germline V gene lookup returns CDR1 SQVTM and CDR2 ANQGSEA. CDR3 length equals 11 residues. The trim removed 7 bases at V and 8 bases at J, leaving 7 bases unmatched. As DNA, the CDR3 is TGCAGCGCCCGGACAGGAGCCGGCTACACCTTC. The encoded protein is CSARTGAGYTF. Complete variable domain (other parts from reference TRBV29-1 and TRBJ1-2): SAVISQKPSRDICQRGTSLTIQCQVDSQVTMMFWYRQQPGQSLTLIATANQGSEATYESGFVIDKFPISRPNLTFSTLTVSNMSPEDSSIYLCSARTGAGYTFGSGTRLTVV.

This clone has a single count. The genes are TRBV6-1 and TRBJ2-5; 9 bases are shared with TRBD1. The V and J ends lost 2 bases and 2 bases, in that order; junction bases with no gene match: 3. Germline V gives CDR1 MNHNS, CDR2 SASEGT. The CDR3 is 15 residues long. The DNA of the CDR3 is TGTGCCAGCAGTGAACTACAGGGGGCTCAAGAGACCCAGTACTTC. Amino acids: CASSELQGAQETQYF.

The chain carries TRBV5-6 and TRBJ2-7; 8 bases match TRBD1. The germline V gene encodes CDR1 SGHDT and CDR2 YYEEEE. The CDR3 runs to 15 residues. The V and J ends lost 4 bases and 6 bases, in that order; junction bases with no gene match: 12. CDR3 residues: CASSARDRRIFEQYF. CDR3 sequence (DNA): TGTGCCAGCAGCGCCCGGGACAGGAGAATATTCGAGCAGTACTTC. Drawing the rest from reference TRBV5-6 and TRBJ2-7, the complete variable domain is DAGVTQSPTHLIKTRGQQVTLRCSPKSGHDTVSWYQQALGQGPQFIFQYYEEEERQRGNFPDRFSGHQFPNYSSELNVNALLLGDSALYLCASSARDRRIFEQYFGPGTRLTVT.

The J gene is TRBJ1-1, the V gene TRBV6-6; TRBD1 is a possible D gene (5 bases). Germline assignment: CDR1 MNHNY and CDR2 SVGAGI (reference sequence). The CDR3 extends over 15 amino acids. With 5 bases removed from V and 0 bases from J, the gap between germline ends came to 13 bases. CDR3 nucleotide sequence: TGTGCCAGCAGTATCGACAGCAGAATGAACACTGAAGCTTTCTTT. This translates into CASSIDSRMNTEAFF.

The DNA of the CDR3 is TGTGCCAGCAGCTCGACAGGCGTCTCTGGAAACACCATATATTTT. This encodes CASSSTGVSGNTIYF. The chain is built from TRBV7-9 and TRBJ1-3; D may be TRBD1 (6 bases). CDR1 SEHNR and CDR2 FQNEAQ come from the germline V gene (reference sequence). The germline V and J ends were trimmed by 4 bases and 0 bases, with 10 bases remaining between them. This CDR3 region has 15 residues.

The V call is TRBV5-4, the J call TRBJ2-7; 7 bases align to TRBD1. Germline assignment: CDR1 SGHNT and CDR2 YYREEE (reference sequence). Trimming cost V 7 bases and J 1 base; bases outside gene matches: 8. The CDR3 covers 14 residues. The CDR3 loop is CASHNRGQSYEQYF. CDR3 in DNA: TGTGCCAGCCATAACAGGGGACAGTCCTACGAGCAGTACTTC.

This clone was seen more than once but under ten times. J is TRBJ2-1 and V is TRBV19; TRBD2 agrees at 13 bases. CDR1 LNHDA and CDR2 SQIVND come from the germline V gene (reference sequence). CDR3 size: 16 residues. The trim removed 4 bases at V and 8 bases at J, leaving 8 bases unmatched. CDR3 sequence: CASSTRTSGSPDEQFF. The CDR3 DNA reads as TGTGCCAGTAGTACCCGGACTAGCGGGAGTCCTGATGAGCAGTTCTTC.

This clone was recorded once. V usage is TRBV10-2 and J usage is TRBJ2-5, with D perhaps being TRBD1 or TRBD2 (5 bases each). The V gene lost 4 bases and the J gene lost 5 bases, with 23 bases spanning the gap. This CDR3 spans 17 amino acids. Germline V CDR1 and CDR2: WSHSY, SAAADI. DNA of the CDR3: TGCGCCAGCAGTGTTTACCCGTGGGACCAAAGATGGGAGACCCAGTACTTC. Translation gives CASSVYPWDQRWETQYF.

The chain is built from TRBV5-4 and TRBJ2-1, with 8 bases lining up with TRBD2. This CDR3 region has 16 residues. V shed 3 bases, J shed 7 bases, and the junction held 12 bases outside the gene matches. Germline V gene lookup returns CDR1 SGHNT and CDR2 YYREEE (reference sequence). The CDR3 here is CASSSPLSGSRNEQFF. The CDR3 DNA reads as TGTGCCAGCAGCTCCCCCTTGAGCGGGAGTAGGAATGAGCAGTTCTTC. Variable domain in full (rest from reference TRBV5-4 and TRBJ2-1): ETGVTQSPTHLIKTRGQQVTLRCSSQSGHNTVSWYQQALGQGPQFIFQYYREEENGRGNFPPRFSGLQFPNYSSELNVNALELDDSALYLCASSSPLSGSRNEQFFGPGTRLTVL.

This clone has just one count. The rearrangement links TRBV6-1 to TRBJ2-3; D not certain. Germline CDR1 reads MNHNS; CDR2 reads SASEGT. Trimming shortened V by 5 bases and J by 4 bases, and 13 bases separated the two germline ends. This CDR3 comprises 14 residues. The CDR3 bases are TGTGCCAGCAGTTTAGGCTTGGCGGCAGATACGCAGTATTTT. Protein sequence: CASSLGLAADTQYF.

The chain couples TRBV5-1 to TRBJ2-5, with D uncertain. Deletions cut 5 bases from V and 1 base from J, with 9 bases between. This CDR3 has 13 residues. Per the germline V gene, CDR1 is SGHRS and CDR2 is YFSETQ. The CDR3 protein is CASSPSAQETQYF. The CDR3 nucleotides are TGCGCCAGCAGTCCCTCGGCCCAAGAGACCCAGTACTTC.